Each of the 2 T cell receptor beta chains below was sequenced from the same sample in a study of PD-1 blockade in classical Hodgkin lymphoma. Only in-frame clones appear in the TCRdb table, and some are missing; sequencing was by immunoSEQ multiplex PCR. This sample carries about 24,000 clones, almost 70% of them seen once, and the ten largest clones take approximately 3.4%. Exposure to brentuximab vedotin varied, and each patient had relapsed following autologous stem cell transplantation. Sequences were derived from peripheral blood mononuclear cells (PBMCs), sampled at baseline. The source is a human donor with classical Hodgkin lymphoma.

V usage is TRBV28 and J usage is TRBJ1-1; tentatively, D is TRBD1 (5 bases). From germline, CDR1 is MDHEN and CDR2 SYDVKM. V lost 8 bases and J 4 bases, leaving 17 bases between the germline ends. The CDR3 runs to 14 residues. CDR3 sequence reads: CASGPPGRSTEAFF. For the CDR3, the DNA is TGTGCCAGCGGCCCCCCGGGACGCAGCACTGAAGCTTTCTTT.

The chain employs TRBV5-8 and TRBJ1-1; D is perhaps TRBD1 (5 bases). V was pared by 3 bases and J by 2 bases, with 17 bases between. Looked up from germline, CDR1 is SGHTS and CDR2 is YDEGEE. The CDR3 extends over 16 amino acids. The CDR3 loop is CASSWGGKITNTEAFF. The CDR3 DNA reads TGTGCCAGCAGCTGGGGGGGTAAAATTACAAACACTGAAGCTTTCTTT.